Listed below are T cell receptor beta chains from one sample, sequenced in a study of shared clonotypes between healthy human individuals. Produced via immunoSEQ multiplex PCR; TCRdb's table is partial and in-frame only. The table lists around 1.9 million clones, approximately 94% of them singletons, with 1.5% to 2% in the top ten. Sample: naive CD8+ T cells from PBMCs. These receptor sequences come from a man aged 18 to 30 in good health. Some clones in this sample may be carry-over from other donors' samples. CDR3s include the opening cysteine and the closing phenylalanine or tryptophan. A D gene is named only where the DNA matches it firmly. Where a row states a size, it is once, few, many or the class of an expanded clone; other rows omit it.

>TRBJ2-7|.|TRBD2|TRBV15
CATSSQYSLAGADEQYF
TGTGCCACCAGCAGCCAATATTCCCTAGCGGGAGCGGACGAGCAGTACTTC
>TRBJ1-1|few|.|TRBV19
CATGDRTYTEAFF
TGTGCCACCGGAGACAGGACCTACACTGAAGCTTTCTTT
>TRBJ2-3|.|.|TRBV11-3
CASSQQGREQYF
TGTGCCAGCAGCCAACAGGGTCGAGAACAGTATTTT
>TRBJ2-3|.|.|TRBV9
CASSGHTGAGTDTQYF
TGTGCCAGCAGCGGACACACTGGCGCCGGCACAGATACGCAGTATTTT
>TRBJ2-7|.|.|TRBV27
CASTTRAGSYEQYF
TGTGCCAGCACCACCCGGGCGGGATCCTACGAGCAGTACTTC
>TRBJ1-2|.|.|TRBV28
CASSLGRGTYGYTF
TGTGCCAGCAGCCTCGGGAGGGGGACCTATGGCTACACCTTC
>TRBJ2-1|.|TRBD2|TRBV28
CASSSPGLANEQFF
TGTGCCAGCAGTTCCCCGGGACTAGCGAATGAGCAGTTCTTC
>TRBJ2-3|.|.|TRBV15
CATSRESPGTDTQYF
TGTGCCACCAGCAGAGAATCACCCGGCACAGATACGCAGTATTTT
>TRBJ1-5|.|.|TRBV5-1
CASSLGTDQPQHF
TGCGCCAGCAGCTTGGGGACAGATCAGCCCCAGCATTTT
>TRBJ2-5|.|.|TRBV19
CASSRDEGRLETQYF
TGTGCCAGTAGTCGGGACGAAGGAAGATTGGAGACCCAGTACTTC
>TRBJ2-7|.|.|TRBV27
CASSLMTDYEQYF
TGTGCCAGCAGTTTAATGACAGACTACGAGCAGTACTTC
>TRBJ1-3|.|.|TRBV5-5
CASSLGAGNTIYF
TGTGCCAGCAGCTTGGGTGCTGGAAACACCATATATTTT
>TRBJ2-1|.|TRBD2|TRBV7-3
CASSLTSGRLSEQFF
TGTGCCAGCAGCTTAACTAGCGGGAGGTTGAGTGAGCAGTTCTTC
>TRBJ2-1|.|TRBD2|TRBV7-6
CASSSRAGGVGEQFF
TGTGCCAGCAGCTCGAGAGCGGGAGGGGTTGGTGAGCAGTTCTTC
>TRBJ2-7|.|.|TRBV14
CASSQATGSEQYF
TGTGCCAGCAGCCAAGCGACCGGTAGCGAGCAGTACTTC
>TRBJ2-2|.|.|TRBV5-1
CASSHPPAGNSRGYTGELFF
TGCGCCAGCAGCCACCCACCGGCCGGGAACTCTAGGGGATACACCGGGGAGCTGTTTTTT
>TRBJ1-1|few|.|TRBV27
CASSAWGGTEAFF
TGTGCCAGCAGCGCATGGGGGGGGACTGAAGCTTTCTTT
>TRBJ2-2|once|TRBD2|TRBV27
CASSPRLAVNTGELFF
TGTGCCAGCAGTCCCAGACTAGCGGTGAACACCGGGGAGCTGTTTTTT
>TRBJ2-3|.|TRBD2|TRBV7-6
CASSSELGLARGDTQYF
TGTGCCAGCAGCTCCGAATTAGGACTAGCGAGGGGGGATACGCAGTATTTT
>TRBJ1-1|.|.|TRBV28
CAAPRGAEAFF
TGTGCCGCCCCCAGGGGAGCTGAAGCTTTCTTT
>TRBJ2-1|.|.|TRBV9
CASSPEQHGVQFF
TGTGCCAGCAGCCCAGAGCAACACGGGGTGCAGTTCTTC